This T cell receptor (beta chain) originates from a study of CD8+ T cells in alopecia areata. Study-level information: Those patients who were treated received oral tofacitinib, which was given at 5 to 10 mg twice daily for moderate-to-severe alopecia areata. Study results and limitations: Normal skin contains resident alphabeta T cells, and these are also sequenced in scalp samples. Clonality in lesional scalp, especially alopecia totalis/universalis, exceeded that of normal scalp.

This clone rates as medium-sized. Its specificity is unknown. The CDR3 has 17 amino acids. Trimming cost V 5 bases and J 3 bases; bases outside gene matches: 14. Germline CDR1 and CDR2: PRHDT and FYEKMQ (reference sequence). Peripheral blood samples and lesional scalp punch biopsies were obtained from alopecia areata patients. Extracted RNA was reverse transcribed, and the resulting cDNA served as sequencing template. The assay was immunoSEQ multiplex PCR, and TCRdb's table has in-frame clones only and misses some. The data show 12,000 or so clones, approximately 53% seen once. This receptor was taken from a human donor with alopecia areata. The rearrangement joins TRBV13 to TRBJ2-7; TRBD1 matches 9 bases. Sequenced input: skin. CDR3 in amino acids: CASSRRTGATSVYEQYF. In DNA form, the CDR3 reads TGTGCCAGCAGCCGCAGGACAGGGGCGACCTCGGTCTACGAGCAGTACTTC. The entire variable domain, with the rest obtained from reference TRBV13 and TRBJ2-7, is as follows: AAGVIQSPRHLIKEKRETATLKCYPIPRHDTVYWYQQGPGQDPQFLISFYEKMQSDKGSIPDRFSAQQFSDYHSELNMSSLELGDSALYFCASSRRTGATSVYEQYFGPGTRLTVT.